Presented here are 27 T cell receptor beta chains from one specimen sequenced in a study of blood T cell repertoires in COVID-19. Sequencing used immunoSEQ multiplex PCR; TCRdb keeps in-frame clones, though not all of them. The top ten hold roughly 9.4% of the sample, which has 90,000 to 110,000 clones, roughly 76% seen once. Sequencing was performed on peripheral blood. Receptors originate from a woman in her seventies with acute or convalescent COVID-19.

The chain joins TRBV6-6 to TRBJ2-1, with 15 bases lining up with TRBD2. Trimming took 5 bases from V and 8 from J; bases not matched to a gene: 10. Per germline, CDR1 MNHNY and CDR2 SVGAGI (reference sequence). This CDR3 contains 17 residues. CDR3 DNA sequence: TGTGCCAGCAGTCAGAGGACTAGCGGGGGGGCCCGGGATGAGCAGTTCTTC. Translating it yields CASSQRTSGGARDEQFF.

This chain connects TRBV7-6 to TRBJ1-5; D unclear. With 1 base removed from V and 0 bases from J, the gap between germline ends came to 16 bases. The CDR3 consists of 18 residues. The V gene's germline CDR1 is SGHVS and CDR2 FNYEAQ. In DNA, the CDR3 is TGTGCCAGCAGCTTAGAAGCGGCGGGCAGACATAGCAATCAGCCCCAGCATTTT. Translated: CASSLEAAGRHSNQPQHF.

V gene TRBV7-9 combines with J gene TRBJ1-5; 8 bases agree with TRBD1. The germline V gene has CDR1 SEHNR and CDR2 FQNEAQ (reference sequence). Trimming cost V 4 bases and J 0 bases; bases outside gene matches: 8. This CDR3 region has 17 residues. The CDR3 bases are TGTGCCAGCAGCTCTACAGGGGGAGGGTATAGCAATCAGCCCCAGCATTTT. This codes for CASSSTGGGYSNQPQHF. Full variable domain (remainder filled in from reference TRBV7-9 and TRBJ1-5): DTGVSQNPRHKITKRGQNVTFRCDPISEHNRLYWYRQTLGQGPEFLTYFQNEAQLEKSRLLSDRFSAERPKGSFSTLEIQRTEQGDSAMYLCASSSTGGGYSNQPQHFGDGTRLSIL.

The rearrangement joins TRBV4-3 to TRBJ2-7; a possible D gene is TRBD2 (6 bases). Germline CDR1 and CDR2: LGHNA and YSLEER. The CDR3 length is 16 residues. Trimming removed 0 bases from V and 7 bases from J, with 19 bases in between. CDR3 amino acids: CASSQESSTAGREQYF. The CDR3 coding sequence is TGCGCCAGCAGCCAAGAATCGAGCACGGCGGGAAGGGAGCAGTACTTC.

J is TRBJ2-3 and V is TRBV6-1; TRBD2 might be the D (7 bases). The germline V and J ends were trimmed by 2 bases and 4 bases, with 16 bases remaining between them. This CDR3 contains 16 residues. CDR1 and CDR2 (germline): MNHNS, SASEGT. CDR3 amino acids: CASSENVGGGADTQYF. The CDR3 region has the DNA TGTGCCAGCAGTGAAAATGTGGGAGGGGGAGCAGATACGCAGTATTTT.

CDR3 region: CASSLGSGLKEETQYF. CDR3 nucleotides: TGTGCCAGCAGCTTGGGTTCGGGGTTGAAGGAAGAGACCCAGTACTTC. The chain combines TRBV5-5 with TRBJ2-5, with a weak D call TRBD2 (5 bases). The CDR3 is made up of 16 amino acids. Germline V gene lookup returns CDR1 SGHKS and CDR2 YYEKEE (reference sequence). V lost 0 bases and J 3 bases, leaving 15 bases between the germline ends.

The chain combines TRBV10-2 with TRBJ1-2, with TRBD1 as a possible D gene (6 bases). V lost 3 bases, J lost 3 bases, and 8 bases lay in between. The V gene's germline CDR1 is WSHSY and CDR2 SAAADI. This CDR3 has 13 residues. CDR3 nucleotide sequence: TGCGCCAGCAGTGATTCAGGGGACTATGGCTACACCTTC. As protein: CASSDSGDYGYTF.

The rearrangement joins TRBV24-1 to TRBJ2-5, with TRBD2 matching over 8 bases. Trimming at V came to 0 bases and at J to 5 bases, leaving 7 bases not matched to a gene. Germline V gene lookup returns CDR1 KGHDR and CDR2 SFDVKD. The CDR3 is 16 residues long. The CDR3 DNA reads as TGTGCCACCAGTGATTTGGGAGCGGGAGTTGGGGAGACCCAGTACTTC. Residues: CATSDLGAGVGETQYF.

CDR3 coding DNA: TGTGCTAGTGGTGCCGGGACAGGGGGCGAAAAACTGTTTTTT. Translation gives CASGAGTGGEKLFF. This rearrangement joins TRBV12-5 to TRBJ1-4; 12 bases agree with TRBD1. V shed 5 bases and J 8 bases; nucleotides not matched to a gene: 3. The CDR3 loop spans 14 amino acids. Germline V gives CDR1 LGHNT, CDR2 FRNRAP. Drawing the rest from reference TRBV12-5 and TRBJ1-4, the complete variable domain is DARVTQTPRHKVTEMGQEVTMRCQPILGHNTVFWYRQTMMQGLELLAYFRNRAPLDDSGMPKDRFSAEMPDATLATLKIQPSEPRDSAVYFCASGAGTGGEKLFFGSGTQLSVL.

The chain employs TRBV6-5 and TRBJ1-2, with a tentative D call TRBD1 (5 bases). Germline CDR1 reads MNHEY; CDR2 reads SVGAGI. Trimming removed 2 bases from V and 8 bases from J, with 15 bases in between. The CDR3 contains 14 residues. The CDR3 spells CASSYRGTRPGYTF. Here the CDR3 DNA reads TGTGCCAGCAGTTACCGCGGGACGAGGCCCGGCTACACCTTC.

The chain combines TRBV15 with TRBJ1-2, with 9 bases matching TRBD1. Germline trimming cut 0 bases from V and 8 bases from J; bases unmatched to any gene: 7. Germline V gene lookup returns CDR1 LNHNV and CDR2 YYDKDF (reference sequence). This CDR3 comprises 15 residues. The CDR3 DNA reads TGTGCCACCAGCAGAGATCTGGGGACAGGGTCCGGCTACACCTTC. Its translation is CATSRDLGTGSGYTF.

The V and J genes are TRBV7-2 and TRBJ1-5; D unresolved. The CDR3 covers 16 residues. Germline CDR1 and CDR2: SGHTA and FQGNSA. V lost 2 bases and J 0 bases, leaving 11 bases between the germline ends. CDR3: CASSLHGGHSNQPQHF. Written as DNA, the CDR3 is TGTGCCAGCAGCTTACATGGAGGGCATAGCAATCAGCCCCAGCATTTT.

CDR3 amino acids: CASSQTYEQYF. In DNA, the CDR3 is TGTGCCAGCAGTCAAACCTACGAGCAGTACTTC. This chain connects TRBV28 to TRBJ2-7, with no clear D. This CDR3 has 11 amino acids. Trimming took 5 bases from V and 2 from J, leaving 4 bases between them. In germline, CDR1 is MDHEN, CDR2 SYDVKM.

The chain uses TRBV5-1 and TRBJ1-4; D gene uncertain. The V end lost 4 bases, the J end lost 2 bases, and 9 bases lay between the germline ends. The CDR3 contains 14 residues. Germline CDR1 is SGHRS and CDR2 is YFSETQ. This CDR3 is CASSLRSTNEKLFF. CDR3 nucleotide sequence: TGCGCCAGCAGCCTGCGTTCGACTAATGAAAAACTGTTTTTT. Based on the CDR3 plus reference TRBV5-1 and TRBJ1-4, the full variable domain is KAGVTQTPRYLIKTRGQQVTLSCSPISGHRSVSWYQQTPGQGLQFLFEYFSETQRNKGNFPGRFSGRQFSNSRSEMNVSTLELGDSALYLCASSLRSTNEKLFFGSGTQLSVL.

This chain links TRBV14 with TRBJ2-2; D remains unclear. Germline lookup yields CDR1 SGHDN and CDR2 FVKESK. V lost 4 bases, J lost 4 bases, and 4 bases lay in between. The CDR3 spans 12 residues. This chain's CDR3 is CASSRSTGELFF. DNA for the CDR3: TGTGCCAGCAGCCGTAGCACCGGGGAGCTGTTTTTT.

The rearrangement joins TRBV6-1 to TRBJ1-5; D is unclear. The CDR3 is made up of 15 amino acids. The V gene's germline CDR1 is MNHNS and CDR2 SASEGT. The ends were cut back, 7 bases at V and 9 bases at J, with 22 bases in the middle. The CDR3, as DNA: TGTGCCAGCAAGTCGTCCCCAGCGCCACCATGGCCCCAGCATTTT. Translation gives CASKSSPAPPWPQHF.

The chain links TRBV30 to TRBJ2-5; weak D call: TRBD1 (5 bases). V was shortened by 1 base and J by 6 bases, with 6 bases between the two germline ends. This CDR3 contains 11 residues. CDR1 GTSNPN and CDR2 SVGIG come from the germline V gene (reference sequence). CDR3 loop: CAWSEGKTQYF. CDR3 DNA: TGTGCCTGGAGTGAGGGGAAGACCCAGTACTTC.

This CDR3 reads CASSSGRGYSNQPQHF. CDR3 in DNA: TGTGCCAGCAGCTCCGGCAGGGGATATAGCAATCAGCCCCAGCATTTT. The V and J genes are TRBV9 and TRBJ1-5; perhaps TRBD1 as D (6 bases). V was shortened by 4 bases and J by 0 bases, with 14 bases between the two germline ends. The CDR3 consists of 16 residues. Germline-derived CDR1 and CDR2 are SGDLS and YYNGEE.

DNA for the CDR3: TGTGCCAGCAGCTTAACTAGCGGAAGCACAGATACGCAGTATTTT. Amino acids: CASSLTSGSTDTQYF. V gene TRBV5-4 combines with J gene TRBJ2-3, with TRBD2 matching 8 bases. The CDR3 totals 15 residues. The germline V gene has CDR1 SGHNT and CDR2 YYREEE (reference sequence). J lost 0 bases, V lost 2 bases, and 2 bases had no gene match. Filled out from reference TRBV5-4 and TRBJ2-3, the complete variable domain reads ETGVTQSPTHLIKTRGQQVTLRCSSQSGHNTVSWYQQALGQGPQFIFQYYREEENGRGNFPPRFSGLQFPNYSSELNVNALELDDSALYLCASSLTSGSTDTQYFGPGTRLTVL.

The chain joins TRBV4-1 to TRBJ2-7; the match to TRBD2 covers 15 bases. The CDR3 extends over 16 amino acids. Germline CDR1 and CDR2: MGHRA and YSYEKL. V gave up 4 bases and J gave up 2 bases; unmatched junction bases: 3. For the CDR3, the DNA is TGCGCCAGCAGCCTGGGACTAGCGGGAGGTACCTACGAGCAGTACTTC. This gives the protein CASSLGLAGGTYEQYF.

The J gene is TRBJ2-7, the V gene TRBV4-3; TRBD1 is a possible D gene (5 bases). Germline V gene lookup returns CDR1 LGHNA and CDR2 YSLEER. Trimming removed 0 bases from V and 0 bases from J, with 12 bases in between. The CDR3 is made up of 16 amino acids. The CDR3 is CASSQDPAGPSYEQYF. In DNA form, the CDR3 reads TGCGCCAGCAGCCAAGATCCGGCAGGGCCCTCCTACGAGCAGTACTTC.

This CDR3 reads CASSQDRGDDQPQHF. The CDR3 DNA reads TGCGCCAGCAGCCAGGACAGGGGGGACGATCAGCCCCAGCATTTT. The rearrangement joins TRBV4-3 to TRBJ1-5; TRBD1 agrees at 10 bases. This CDR3 has 15 residues. Trimming took 3 bases from V and 5 from J; bases not matched to a gene: 4. From germline, CDR1 is LGHNA and CDR2 YSLEER.

J is TRBJ2-5 and V is TRBV7-2; 11 positions match TRBD1. Germline CDR1 and CDR2: SGHTA and FQGNSA. Trimming cost V 4 bases and J 3 bases; bases outside gene matches: 7. This CDR3 has 16 amino acids. The CDR3 nucleotides are TGTGCCAGCAGCTGGACTAGGGACAGGGGGGAAGAGACCCAGTACTTC. The encoded protein is CASSWTRDRGEETQYF.

This rearrangement joins TRBV9 to TRBJ2-2; TRBD2 matches 7 bases. Germline loops: CDR1 SGDLS, CDR2 YYNGEE. V was pared by 0 bases and J by 3 bases, with 5 bases of the junction left unmatched. The CDR3 has 16 amino acids. CDR3 protein: CASSVVGLDDTGELFF. The CDR3, as DNA: TGTGCCAGCAGCGTAGTAGGACTAGACGACACCGGGGAGCTGTTTTTT.

The chain recombines TRBV5-8 with TRBJ1-5, with TRBD1 matching 7 bases. The CDR3 spans 14 residues. Germline V gene data show CDR1 as SGHTS and CDR2 as YDEGEE. The ends lost 4 bases at V and 6 bases at J; junction bases unmatched: 7. The CDR3 loop is CASSPQGGGQPQHF. CDR3 sequence (DNA): TGTGCCAGCAGCCCCCAGGGGGGCGGTCAGCCCCAGCATTTT.

This clone showed up many times. The chain joins TRBV20-1 to TRBJ2-1, with TRBD2 identical over 7 bases. The CDR3 sequence is 11 residues long. Per the germline V gene, CDR1 is DFQATT and CDR2 is SNEGSKA (reference sequence). Germline trimming cut 2 bases from V and 13 bases from J; bases unmatched to any gene: 5. CDR3 in DNA: TGCAGTGCTAGATCGGGGAGGGAACAGTTCTTC. It specifies CSARSGREQFF.

This clone appeared once. The chain joins TRBV10-3 to TRBJ2-7; D not certain. Trimming left V 3 bases short and J 3 bases short, with 3 bases between. This CDR3 is built from 11 residues. CDR1 is ENHRY and CDR2 is SYGVKD in the germline V gene. CDR3 protein: CAISDSYEQYF. The CDR3, as DNA: TGTGCCATCAGTGACAGCTACGAGCAGTACTTC.